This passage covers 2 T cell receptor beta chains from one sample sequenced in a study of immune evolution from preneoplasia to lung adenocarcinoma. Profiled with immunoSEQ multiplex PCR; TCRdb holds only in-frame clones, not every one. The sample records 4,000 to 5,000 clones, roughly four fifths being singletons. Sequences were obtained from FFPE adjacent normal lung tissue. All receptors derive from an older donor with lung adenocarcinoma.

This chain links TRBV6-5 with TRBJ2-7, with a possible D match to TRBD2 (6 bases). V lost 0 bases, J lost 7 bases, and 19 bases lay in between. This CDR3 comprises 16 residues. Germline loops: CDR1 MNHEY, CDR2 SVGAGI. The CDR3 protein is CASSYSWGRTLGEQYF. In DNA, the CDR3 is TGTGCCAGCAGTTACTCGTGGGGGAGGACCCTCGGAGAGCAGTACTTC.

The CDR3 bases are TGTGCCAGCAGCTTTTGGGTGGGGACAGGGAGCGCCGGGGAGCTGTTTTTT. Its translation: CASSFWVGTGSAGELFF. The genes are TRBV7-9 and TRBJ2-2; 9 bases map to TRBD1. Per the germline V gene, CDR1 is SEHNR and CDR2 is FQNEAQ (reference sequence). The J segment lost 6 bases and the V segment lost 3 bases, leaving 11 bases of the junction unmatched. The CDR3 loop spans 17 amino acids. The entire variable domain, with the rest obtained from reference TRBV7-9 and TRBJ2-2, is as follows: DTGVSQNPRHKITKRGQNVTFRCDPISEHNRLYWYRQTLGQGPEFLTYFQNEAQLEKSRLLSDRFSAERPKGSFSTLEIQRTEQGDSAMYLCASSFWVGTGSAGELFFGEGSRLTVL.